This entry lists 26 T cell receptor beta chains sequenced from one sample in a study of T-cell memory formation after mild COVID-19. TCRdb reprocessed the 5' RACE reads with MiXCR, giving one entry per CDR3 protein. The sample shows about 410,000 distinct CDR3 sequences, around 22% of them seen only once. The sequencing sample was made of PBMCs or a T cell subset sorted from them (not recorded which). All receptors derive from an adult woman who had mild COVID-19 (a few samples of this study predate the infection). Cell type and time point are not known.

V is TRBV7-8 and J is TRBJ1-6; tentative D call: TRBD1 (5 bases). The CDR3 contains 13 residues. CDR1 SGHVS and CDR2 FQNEAQ come from the germline V gene. V shed 0 bases and J shed 10 bases, with 7 bases lying between them. CDR3 DNA: TGTGCCAGCAGCTTAGCGAAGGGGTCACCCCTCCACTTT. Its protein is CASSLAKGSPLHF.

The chain uses TRBV7-3 and TRBJ2-7; 7 nucleotides line up with TRBD1. V lost 5 bases to trimming and J lost 6 bases; unmatched junction nucleotides: 7. The CDR3 runs 13 residues. The germline V gene has CDR1 SGHTA and CDR2 FQGTGA. The CDR3 DNA reads TGTGCCAGCAGCGTTACAGGGGATGGCGAGCAGTACTTC. It is translated as CASSVTGDGEQYF.

J is TRBJ2-3 and V is TRBV3-1; perhaps D is TRBD1 or TRBD2 (6 bases each). Germline V gene lookup returns CDR1 LGHDT and CDR2 YNNKEL (reference sequence). Trimming removed 6 bases from V and 2 bases from J, with 9 bases in between. The CDR3 runs to 13 residues. The CDR3 sequence is CASRWGATDTQYF. CDR3 in DNA: TGTGCCAGCAGGTGGGGGGCCACAGATACGCAGTATTTT.

The gene calls are TRBV4-1 and TRBJ2-7; 11 bases align to TRBD1. Looked up from germline, CDR1 is MGHRA and CDR2 is YSYEKL. This CDR3 contains 19 residues. V was clipped by 2 bases and J by 1 base; unmatched bases: 13. The DNA for the CDR3 is TGCGCCAGCAGCCAAACCGGGACAGGGGGTGGATCAACATCCTACGAGCAGTACTTC. The encoded protein is CASSQTGTGGGSTSYEQYF.

The V call is TRBV14, the J call TRBJ1-4; a possible D gene is TRBD1 (6 bases). V was cut by 4 bases and J by 10 bases, with 13 bases left in between. From germline, CDR1 is SGHDN and CDR2 FVKESK. This CDR3 is built from 13 residues. The chain's CDR3 is CASSPRTEGKLFF. The CDR3, as DNA: TGTGCCAGCAGCCCCAGGACAGAGGGAAAACTGTTTTTT.

The chain employs TRBV12-3 or TRBV12-4 and TRBJ1-5; 7 bases align to TRBD1. Trimming removed 7 bases from V and 7 bases from J; junction bases left unmatched: 7. The CDR3 runs 13 residues. The CDR3 bases are TGTGCCAGCAACCGACAGGGACGACAGCCCCAGCATTTT. Translated, it gives CASNRQGRQPQHF.

This CDR3 is CASSWTAMNTEAFF. The CDR3 DNA reads as TGTGCCAGCAGTTGGACAGCCATGAACACTGAAGCTTTCTTT. The V call is TRBV27, the J call TRBJ1-1; D might be TRBD1 (6 bases). This CDR3 is built from 14 residues. Trimming pared 4 bases from V and 0 bases from J, leaving 9 bases between. Germline values: CDR1 MNHEY, CDR2 SMNVEV (reference sequence).

The J gene is TRBJ1-1, the V gene TRBV5-1; D may be TRBD1 (6 bases). The CDR3 extends over 14 amino acids. Deletions cut 0 bases from V and 4 bases from J, with 10 bases between. Germline values: CDR1 SGHRS, CDR2 YFSETQ. This CDR3 reads CASSLGSGVTEAFF. Here the CDR3 DNA reads TGCGCCAGCAGCTTGGGGTCAGGGGTCACTGAAGCTTTCTTT.

This clonotype was seen only a few times. The chain uses TRBV20-1 and TRBJ2-3, with 10 bases identical to TRBD2. The CDR3 loop spans 16 amino acids. Germline V gene lookup returns CDR1 DFQATT and CDR2 SNEGSKA (reference sequence). V shed 1 base and J 5 bases; nucleotides not matched to a gene: 9. The DNA for the CDR3 is TGCAGTGCTAGAGCCCCAAGCGGGAGGGAACGAGATACGCAGTATTTT. Its translation: CSARAPSGRERDTQYF.

There are many counts of this clonotype. The rearrangement joins TRBV7-9 to TRBJ2-3, with D perhaps matching TRBD1 (5 bases). This CDR3 region has 13 residues. CDR1 is SEHNR, CDR2 FQNEAQ, per germline (reference sequence). Trimming left V 2 bases short and J 4 bases short, with 7 bases between. The CDR3 region has the DNA TGTGCCAGCAGCTTAATAGGGGCAGATACGCAGTATTTT. As protein: CASSLIGADTQYF.

This clonotype was seen only a few times. The rearrangement uses TRBV5-5 and TRBJ2-1; D unclear. The length of the CDR3 is 15 residues. V dropped 6 bases and J dropped 1 base, with 14 bases sitting between them. Germline CDR1 SGHKS, CDR2 YYEKEE (reference sequence). The CDR3: CASNQLTESYNEQFF. Written as DNA, the CDR3 is TGTGCCAGCAACCAACTCACAGAATCCTACAATGAGCAGTTCTTC.

The table lists this clonotype with a few counts. The chain joins TRBV27 to TRBJ2-5; D is perhaps TRBD2 (6 bases). The CDR3 is 15 residues long. Germline V gene data show CDR1 as MNHEY and CDR2 as SMNVEV (reference sequence). The germline V and J ends were trimmed by 4 bases and 4 bases, with 16 bases remaining between them. For the CDR3, the DNA is TGTGCCAGCAGTTCTCCGGGACTGCGGGGAGAGACCCAGTACTTC. It encodes CASSSPGLRGETQYF.

The rearrangement joins TRBV6-5 to TRBJ2-3; D assignment may be TRBD1 or TRBD2 (6 bases each). Germline loops: CDR1 MNHEY, CDR2 SVGAGI. Trimming cost V 3 bases and J 3 bases, with 13 bases left between them. The CDR3 consists of 15 residues. CDR3 DNA sequence: TGTGCCAGCAGTTATTTGGGGGGCCGTACAGATACGCAGTATTTT. Its translation is CASSYLGGRTDTQYF.

J is TRBJ2-1 and V is TRBV6-2 or TRBV6-3, with D possibly TRBD2 on 5 matching bases. Germline V CDR1 and CDR2: MNHEY, SVGEGT. This CDR3 contains 13 residues. Trimming removed 3 bases from V and 7 bases from J, with 10 bases in between. The CDR3 DNA reads as TGTGCCAGCAGTTATGGCCGCGGGAATGAGCAGTTCTTC. Translated: CASSYGRGNEQFF.

This clonotype came up many times. This chain links TRBV5-1 with TRBJ2-3; 10 bases are shared with TRBD1. The CDR3 contains 15 residues. Germline trimming cut 4 bases from V and 1 base from J; bases unmatched to any gene: 3. Germline V gives CDR1 SGHRS, CDR2 YFSETQ. CDR3 bases: TGCGCCAGCAGCACCGGGACAGGGGGCACAGATACGCAGTATTTT. Amino acid sequence: CASSTGTGGTDTQYF.

The rearrangement uses TRBV10-3 and TRBJ1-2; 9 bases line up with TRBD1. The CDR3 has 13 amino acids. Germline lookup yields CDR1 ENHRY and CDR2 SYGVKD. With 3 bases clipped from V and 7 bases from J, the junction kept 3 bases outside the gene matches. The CDR3 loop reads CAISDQDRGGYTF. The CDR3, as DNA: TGTGCCATCAGTGATCAGGACAGGGGTGGCTACACCTTC.

This clonotype was seen a single time. The rearrangement joins TRBV5-4 to TRBJ1-1, with D unresolved. Germline V gene sequence: CDR1 SGHNT, CDR2 YYREEE (reference sequence). The length of the CDR3 is 13 residues. V was trimmed by 4 bases and J by 8 bases, leaving 15 bases between them. The CDR3 DNA reads TGTGCCAGCAGCCGGGCTGATAATGGGGAAGCTTTCTTT. This gives the protein CASSRADNGEAFF.

This clonotype was picked up a small number of times. This chain uses TRBV6-5 with TRBJ2-7; D may correspond to TRBD1 or TRBD2 (5 bases each). CDR1 MNHEY and CDR2 SVGAGI come from the germline V gene. Trimming left V 0 bases short and J 6 bases short, with 12 bases between. The CDR3 totals 14 residues. The CDR3 bases are TGTGCCAGCAGTTACTCGCAGGGACGGAGCGAGCAGTACTTC. Translated: CASSYSQGRSEQYF.

This clonotype has more than one count but fewer than ten. The rearrangement uses TRBV24-1 and TRBJ2-1; D gene unclear. The germline V gene encodes CDR1 KGHDR and CDR2 SFDVKD. With 1 base removed from V and 9 bases from J, the gap between germline ends came to 24 bases. The CDR3 runs 18 residues. Here the CDR3 DNA reads TGTGCCACCAGTGATTTCTCTGTCGATGGTGGAGCGTTCGGTGAGCAGTTCTTC. It specifies CATSDFSVDGGAFGEQFF.

This clonotype was counted at least ten times. The chain employs TRBV6-2 or TRBV6-3 and TRBJ2-3; 7 positions agree with TRBD2. The CDR3 is 15 residues long. V trimming: 6 bases; J trimming: 2 bases; junction bases outside the gene matches: 8. Looked up from germline, CDR1 is MNHEY and CDR2 is SVGEGT. This CDR3 is CASRLASTHTDTQYF. CDR3 sequence (DNA): TGTGCCAGCAGACTAGCGTCGACCCACACAGATACGCAGTATTTT.

The chain joins TRBV24-1 to TRBJ1-1, with 7 positions matching TRBD1. The V and J ends lost 6 bases and 4 bases, in that order; junction bases with no gene match: 7. Germline V lookup: CDR1 KGHDR, CDR2 SFDVKD. This CDR3 region has 14 residues. Here the CDR3 DNA reads TGTGCCACCAGTAGCCTGACAGGGACCACTGAAGCTTTCTTT. It yields the protein CATSSLTGTTEAFF.

CDR3 region: CASSKYRDAFEQYF. CDR3 coding DNA: TGTGCCAGCAGCAAATACAGGGATGCCTTCGAGCAGTACTTC. The chain carries TRBV3-1 and TRBJ2-7; perhaps TRBD1 as D (6 bases). CDR1 is LGHDT and CDR2 is YNNKEL in the germline V gene (reference sequence). V gave up 5 bases and J gave up 6 bases, with 17 bases separating them. The CDR3 is made up of 14 amino acids.

The chain recombines TRBV9 with TRBJ2-7; D possibly matches TRBD1 or TRBD2 (5 bases each). The V gene's germline CDR1 is SGDLS and CDR2 YYNGEE. This CDR3 has 15 residues. V lost 5 bases, J lost 7 bases, and 22 bases lay in between. CDR3 nucleotide sequence: TGTGCCAGCAGTGCCGAAGCCGGGGCGGACGATGAGCAGTACTTC. Its protein is CASSAEAGADDEQYF.

The rearrangement links TRBV30 to TRBJ2-3; 7 nucleotides agree with TRBD2. Germline V gene data show CDR1 as GTSNPN and CDR2 as SVGIG (reference sequence). The CDR3 loop spans 15 amino acids. The V gene end was trimmed by 3 bases and the J gene end by 2 bases; junction bases not matched to a gene: 8. CDR3 in amino acids: CAWRDPGGSTDTQYF. The CDR3 DNA reads TGTGCCTGGAGGGACCCGGGGGGTTCCACAGATACGCAGTATTTT.

The V call is TRBV7-9, the J call TRBJ2-7; weak D call: TRBD1 (6 bases). Germline lookup yields CDR1 SEHNR and CDR2 FQNEAQ (reference sequence). Trimming removed 3 bases at V and 5 bases at J, with 11 bases between. The CDR3 is made up of 13 amino acids. CDR3 region: CASSFQGNHEQYF. The DNA of the CDR3 is TGTGCCAGCAGCTTCCAGGGGAACCACGAGCAGTACTTC.

The genes are TRBV4-3 and TRBJ1-1, with unresolved D. Germline CDR1 and CDR2: LGHNA and YSLEER. CDR3 length: 16 amino acids. Trimming removed 0 bases from V and 7 bases from J, with 18 bases in between. CDR3 sequence: CASSQDLGVKTGEAFF. The DNA for the CDR3 is TGCGCCAGCAGCCAAGATCTTGGGGTGAAGACCGGTGAAGCTTTCTTT.